This T cell receptor (beta chain) derives from a study of graft-versus-host responses after intestinal transplantation. Study overall: Recipients had transplants, and these were multivisceral, liver-intestinal, or isolated intestinal. Broader study findings: Across patients carrying graft-donor T cell macrochimerism, allografts held high graft-versus-host to host-versus-graft clonal ratios.

The protocol was immunoSEQ multiplex PCR, while the TCRdb copy is restricted to in-frame clones and leaves out a portion. The sample gives about 64,000 clones, roughly 90% of which show up once; 1.7% is in the top ten. On this clone itself: Its antigen is unknown.

The V gene lost 9 bases and the J gene lost 0 bases, with 11 bases spanning the gap. CDR1 is SGHTS and CDR2 is YDEGEE in the germline V gene. The CDR3 loop spans 13 amino acids. The sequence came from a human donor who was the organ donor for an intestinal transplant. The chain employs TRBV5-8 and TRBJ2-3; D gene ambiguous. Sequencing used unstimulated CD8+ T cells sorted from spleen or lymph node cells, obtained before transplant. The CDR3 region is CATTGGSTDTQYF. CDR3 sequence (DNA): TGTGCCACCACCGGCGGTAGCACAGATACGCAGTATTTT.